This TCR beta chain was recovered during a study of patients and donors after allogeneic stem cell transplantation (dated by TCRdb to about 2020). The library came from RT-PCR. TCRdb names NextSeq 550 as the instrument used. In-frame beta chains were kept once TCRdb had trimmed the public reads at Q25 with fastp and called clones with MiXCR. Records with the same CDR3 protein are collapsed into one entry carrying the most frequent genes and DNA. This sample holds approximately 140,000 distinct CDR3 sequences; approximately 37% were observed only once. 50% to 65% of the sample is taken by the ten largest. As to this clonotype: The target of this receptor is not known. No base quality information exists; no much larger clone differs at one position.

Trimming at the junction amounts to 0 bases on V and 0 bases on J, and the germline ends lie 12 bases apart. Looking up the germline V gene (reference sequence) yields CDR1 DFQATT and CDR2 SNEGSKA. From the cysteine through the phenylalanine, the CDR3 covers 17 amino acids. Just the 51-base CDR3 DNA is kept, in frame starting at base 1. This receptor was taken from a human donor who was either an allogeneic HSCT recipient or a stem cell or donor lymphocyte infusion donor (not recorded which). It is not recorded whose cells these are; they may come from a transplant donor. Sequencing input: blood, either unsorted or a sorted T cell fraction (not recorded which). The chain employs TRBV20-1 and TRBJ1-6; TRBD1 is possibly the D segment (5 matching bases). The nucleotide sequence reads TGCAGTGCTAGAGAGATAGGGGCGAGCTCCTATAATTCACCCCTCCACTTT. Its protein reads: CSAREIGASSYNSPLHF.